These 3 T cell receptor beta chains were sequenced from one sample in a study of T cell responses to AZD1222 COVID-19 vaccine. Sequencing was performed with immunoSEQ multiplex PCR; in TCRdb, only in-frame clones are kept and a portion is missing. The data hold 110,000 to 150,000 clones, with approximately 90% observed a single time. Sequenced here: peripheral blood, sampled on day 0 of AZD1222 vaccination. The receptor set was obtained from an adult in good health.

This chain joins TRBV7-9 and TRBJ1-5, with D tentatively TRBD1 (5 bases). The CDR3 loop spans 18 amino acids. Germline CDR1 SEHNR, CDR2 FQNEAQ (reference sequence). The V gene lost 5 bases and the J gene lost 0 bases, with 20 bases spanning the gap. CDR3 loop: CASSRTGVDVYSNQPQHF. The CDR3, as DNA: TGTGCCAGCAGCCGCACGGGGGTCGATGTTTATAGCAATCAGCCCCAGCATTTT. The variable domain in full, completed from reference TRBV7-9 and TRBJ1-5, reads DTGVSQNPRHKITKRGQNVTFRCDPISEHNRLYWYRQTLGQGPEFLTYFQNEAQLEKSRLLSDRFSAERPKGSFSTLEIQRTEQGDSAMYLCASSRTGVDVYSNQPQHFGDGTRLSIL.

The V call is TRBV27, the J call TRBJ2-7; 9 positions agree with TRBD2. Germline V gives CDR1 MNHEY, CDR2 SMNVEV (reference sequence). The CDR3 runs 16 residues. J gave up 6 bases and V 6 bases, and 15 bases lay outside the gene matches. The CDR3 reads CASSPEGAGGPLEQYF. The CDR3 nucleotides are TGTGCCAGCAGCCCTGAAGGTGCGGGAGGGCCGCTCGAGCAGTACTTC.

This chain connects TRBV28 to TRBJ1-2, with 7 bases that match TRBD1. Trimming took 4 bases from V and 6 from J; bases not matched to a gene: 5. This CDR3 has 13 residues. Per germline, CDR1 MDHEN and CDR2 SYDVKM. CDR3 sequence reads: CASSSGTAHGYTF. The CDR3 nucleotides read TGTGCCAGCAGTTCCGGGACAGCCCATGGCTACACCTTC.